This T cell receptor beta chain emerged from a study of T cells after yellow fever vaccination. Study conclusions and caveats: The CD4 and CD8 compartments had a small share of their clonotypes in common.

Details on this clonotype: The antigen is not known.

Making TCR cDNA involved 5'RACE template switching, which added UMIs and a universal primer site. MiXCR was run by TCRdb on the 5' RACE reads, yielding one entry per CDR3 protein. The table includes some 600,000 distinct CDR3 sequences, roughly an eighth detected once. The ends were cut back, 8 bases at V and 0 bases at J, with 18 bases in the middle. The CDR3 is 16 amino acids. The germline V gene encodes CDR1 SEHNR and CDR2 FQNEAQ (reference sequence). The receptor comes from a man aged 25-45 years who received the YFV17D yellow fever vaccine. Sample: PBMCs, taken on the day of the yellow fever booster vaccination. The J gene is TRBJ2-3, the V gene TRBV7-9; D is possibly TRBD2 (6 bases). CDR3 DNA sequence: TGTGCCAGCGTTCGAGGGGCGGGGCAAAGCACAGATACGCAGTATTTT. Residues: CASVRGAGQSTDTQYF.